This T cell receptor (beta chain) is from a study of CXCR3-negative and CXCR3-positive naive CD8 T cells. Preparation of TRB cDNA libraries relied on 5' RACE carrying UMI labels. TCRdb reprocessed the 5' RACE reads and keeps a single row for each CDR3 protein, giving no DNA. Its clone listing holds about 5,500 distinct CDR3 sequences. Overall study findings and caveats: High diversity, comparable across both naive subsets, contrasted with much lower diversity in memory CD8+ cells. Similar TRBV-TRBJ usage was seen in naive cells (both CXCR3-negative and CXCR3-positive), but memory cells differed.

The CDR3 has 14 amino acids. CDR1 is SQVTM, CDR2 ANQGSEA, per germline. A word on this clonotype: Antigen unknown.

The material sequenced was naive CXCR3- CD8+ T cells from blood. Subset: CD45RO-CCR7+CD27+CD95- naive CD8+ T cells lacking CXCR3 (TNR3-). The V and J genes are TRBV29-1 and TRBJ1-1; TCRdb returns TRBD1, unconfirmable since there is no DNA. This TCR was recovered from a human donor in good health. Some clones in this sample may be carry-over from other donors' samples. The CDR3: CSVEDEGANTEAFF.